These 27 T cell receptor beta chains share one sample of origin, sequenced in a study of early T cells in non-severe SARS-CoV-2 infection. TCRdb re-analysed the 5' RACE reads in MiXCR, keeping a single row per CDR3 protein. The profile covers tens of thousands of distinct CDR3 sequences, with 11% appearing a single time and 3% to 4% taken by the ten largest. Sequenced: whole blood. These receptors were obtained from an adult who was a healthcare worker with PCR-confirmed SARS-CoV-2 infection or an uninfected control (not recorded which).

This clonotype was seen ten or more times. The chain recombines TRBV7-2 with TRBJ2-2; 8 bases align to TRBD1. CDR3 length equals 15 residues. Looked up from germline, CDR1 is SGHTA and CDR2 is FQGNSA. Germline trimming cut 5 bases from V and 2 bases from J; bases unmatched to any gene: 4. CDR3 sequence (DNA): TGTGCCAGCAGCATCGGGACAGGAAACACCGGGGAGCTGTTTTTT. Its protein is CASSIGTGNTGELFF.

This clonotype was recorded a few times. J is TRBJ1-1 and V is TRBV4-2; D is unclear. Germline V gene lookup returns CDR1 LGHNA and CDR2 YNFKEQ. V dropped 6 bases and J dropped 1 base, with 12 bases sitting between them. CDR3 size: 14 residues. The CDR3 loop is CASSPARENTEAFF. The CDR3 DNA reads as TGTGCCAGCAGTCCGGCAAGGGAGAACACTGAAGCTTTCTTT.

This clonotype was counted a few times. The CDR3 nucleotides are TGCAGCGCGTCCGTCAGGAGCTCCTACGAGCAGTACTTC. Protein: CSASVRSSYEQYF. The rearrangement uses TRBV29-1 and TRBJ2-7; D not resolved. Trimming pared 7 bases from V and 0 bases from J, leaving 13 bases between. This CDR3 region has 13 residues. Germline values: CDR1 SQVTM, CDR2 ANQGSEA.

V gene TRBV2 combines with J gene TRBJ2-7; 8 nucleotides align to TRBD2. In germline, CDR1 is SNHLY, CDR2 FYNNEI. The CDR3 totals 15 residues. Unmatched junction bases numbered 7, after V lost 3 bases and J lost 3 bases. In DNA form, the CDR3 reads TGTGCCAGCAGTGATTACGGGACTAGGGTCTACGAGCAGTACTTC. The encoded protein is CASSDYGTRVYEQYF.

The V gene is TRBV6-6, the J gene TRBJ1-5; D is ambiguous. Trimming removed 2 bases at V and 2 bases at J, with 13 bases between. The length of the CDR3 is 16 residues. Germline CDR1 is MNHNY and CDR2 is SVGAGI (reference sequence). The CDR3 DNA follows: TGTGCCAGCAGTTACCGGACCACCTCGGGCAATCAGCCCCAGCATTTT. This translates into CASSYRTTSGNQPQHF.

This clonotype was seen at least ten times. The rearrangement links TRBV12-3 or TRBV12-4 to TRBJ2-7, with TRBD2 matching over 9 bases. This CDR3 spans 15 amino acids. The junction had 11 bases not matched to a gene; V was cut back by 5 bases and J by 6 bases. The CDR3 region is CASSPFVGGRAEQYF. The CDR3 DNA reads as TGTGCCAGCAGTCCATTTGTAGGCGGGAGGGCCGAGCAGTACTTC.

The chain uses TRBV29-1 and TRBJ2-5, with TRBD1 identical over 7 bases. CDR1 SQVTM and CDR2 ANQGSEA come from the germline V gene. V shed 8 bases and J 2 bases; nucleotides not matched to a gene: 5. There are 12 residues in the CDR3. The CDR3 loop reads CSIARGQETQYF. The CDR3 DNA reads TGCAGCATTGCCAGGGGGCAAGAGACCCAGTACTTC.

The chain carries TRBV29-1 and TRBJ2-1; D is uncertain. This CDR3 region has 13 residues. Germline V gives CDR1 SQVTM, CDR2 ANQGSEA. Trimming shortened V by 2 bases and J by 7 bases, and 12 bases separated the two germline ends. The CDR3 nucleotides read TGCAGCGTTGAACACCCCCTGACAAATGAGCAGTTCTTC. It is translated as CSVEHPLTNEQFF.

This clonotype was detected ten times or more. This sequence joins TRBV14 and TRBJ2-1; TRBD2 aligns across 7 bases. The CDR3 length is 19 residues. V dropped 0 bases and J dropped 6; count of bases not matched to a gene: 17. The germline gives CDR1 SGHDN, CDR2 FVKESK. The chain's CDR3 is CASSQDRGGRRGSRNEQFF. CDR3 nucleotide sequence: TGTGCCAGCAGCCAAGATCGTGGTGGAAGGCGGGGGAGCCGCAATGAGCAGTTCTTC. Full variable domain (missing parts from reference TRBV14 and TRBJ2-1): EAGVTQFPSHSVIEKGQTVTLRCDPISGHDNLYWYRRVMGKEIKFLLHFVKESKQDESGMPNNRFLAERTGGTYSTLKVQPAELEDSGVYFCASSQDRGGRRGSRNEQFFGPGTRLTVL.

This clonotype came up a few times. V and J are TRBV7-2 and TRBJ1-6, with D maybe TRBD1 (5 bases). Between the trimmed V and J ends, which lost 1 base and 10 bases, there was a span of 17 bases. CDR3 length: 16 residues. Germline loops: CDR1 SGHTA, CDR2 FQGNSA. DNA of the CDR3: TGTGCCAGCAGCTTAGTGGGGGTGAGGCAGGGATCACCCCTCCACTTT. This gives the protein CASSLVGVRQGSPLHF. Using reference TRBV7-2 and TRBJ1-6 for the parts outside the CDR3, the full variable domain is GAGVSQSPSNKVTEKGKDVELRCDPISGHTALYWYRQSLGQGLEFLIYFQGNSAPDKSGLPSDRFSAERTGGSVSTLTIQRTQQEDSAVYLCASSLVGVRQGSPLHFGNGTRLTVT.

The chain uses TRBV5-6 and TRBJ2-2; D not certain. Trimming removed 4 bases from V and 6 bases from J, with 7 bases in between. Germline lookup yields CDR1 SGHDT and CDR2 YYEEEE. The CDR3 has 12 residues. CDR3 nucleotide sequence: TGTGCCAGCAGCCACTATTCCGGGGAGCTGTTTTTT. This gives the protein CASSHYSGELFF.

This clonotype appeared many times. The chain combines TRBV2 with TRBJ1-1; D may be TRBD1 (5 bases). Trimming took off 4 bases at V and 10 bases at J, with 16 bases between the two ends. The CDR3 is made up of 13 amino acids. The germline CDR1 and CDR2 sequences are SNHLY and FYNNEI. The CDR3 region has the DNA TGTGCCAGCAGTGTGATGGGGCGGGGAGGAGCTTTCTTT. Protein: CASSVMGRGGAFF.

This clonotype was picked up many times. The chain recombines TRBV12-3 or TRBV12-4 with TRBJ2-1; either TRBD1 or TRBD2 may supply D (5 bases each). The CDR3 has 14 residues. V gave up 6 bases and J gave up 7 bases, with 16 bases separating them. The CDR3 loop is CASRLAGTANEQFF. The CDR3 DNA is TGTGCCAGCAGGCTAGCCGGGACCGCTAATGAGCAGTTCTTC.

CDR3 in DNA: TGTGCCAGCAGCGTAGTCGGCACCCTGGAGGGCTACACCTTC. This gives the protein CASSVVGTLEGYTF. This chain uses TRBV9 with TRBJ1-2; D uncertain. The CDR3 loop spans 14 amino acids. Trimming took off 0 bases at V and 8 bases at J, with 14 bases between the two ends. From germline, CDR1 is SGDLS and CDR2 YYNGEE.

V is TRBV27 and J is TRBJ1-6; 7 nucleotides agree with TRBD1. The length of the CDR3 is 16 residues. Trimming removed 4 bases from V and 8 bases from J; junction bases left unmatched: 11. Germline V gene lookup returns CDR1 MNHEY and CDR2 SMNVEV (reference sequence). CDR3: CASSSWFRDRYSPLHF. CDR3 DNA: TGTGCCAGCAGTTCATGGTTCCGGGACAGATATTCACCCCTCCACTTT.

This clonotype appeared many times. This chain uses TRBV5-1 with TRBJ2-7; D uncertain. Trimming stripped 1 base from V and 7 bases from J, with 18 bases between. CDR3 size: 15 residues. Germline loops: CDR1 SGHRS, CDR2 YFSETQ. In DNA form, the CDR3 reads TGCGCCAGCAGCTTGACCGCGGCGGCCGTGGGAGAGCAGTACTTC. Encoded protein: CASSLTAAAVGEQYF.

This clonotype has at least ten counts. V usage is TRBV12-3 or TRBV12-4 and J usage is TRBJ1-1; TRBD1 might be the D (6 bases). V was pared by 3 bases and J by 2 bases, with 13 bases between. The CDR3 is made up of 15 amino acids. CDR3 amino acids: CASSFQTGVNTEAFF. The DNA of the CDR3 is TGTGCCAGCAGTTTCCAGACAGGAGTTAACACTGAAGCTTTCTTT.

This clonotype was counted a few times. This chain connects TRBV4-2 to TRBJ1-6; tentative D call: TRBD1 (6 bases). V was trimmed by 3 bases and J by 5 bases, leaving 14 bases between them. This CDR3 is 16 amino acids long. Germline V gene sequence: CDR1 LGHNA, CDR2 YNFKEQ. The CDR3 DNA is TGTGCCAGCAGCCACACCCCAACAGGGAATAATTCACCCCTCCACTTT. It codes for CASSHTPTGNNSPLHF.

This clonotype was counted ten times or more. V and J are TRBV3-1 and TRBJ2-1, with TRBD2 matching over 7 bases. The V segment lost 0 bases and the J segment 7 bases; nucleotides outside the gene matches: 9. In germline, CDR1 is LGHDT, CDR2 YNNKEL (reference sequence). The CDR3 runs 16 residues. The CDR3 DNA reads TGTGCCAGCAGCCAAGATTGGATGGGAGGGCCGAATGAGCAGTTCTTC. As protein: CASSQDWMGGPNEQFF.

This clonotype was seen many times. The CDR3 bases are TGTGCCAGCAGCTTACTCTGGGCAGGCCCTAACTATGGCTACACCTTC. Translation: CASSLLWAGPNYGYTF. This chain uses TRBV7-2 with TRBJ1-2, with no clear D. Germline CDR1 SGHTA, CDR2 FQGNSA. The V gene lost 2 bases and the J gene lost 0 bases, with 13 bases spanning the gap. There are 16 residues in the CDR3. Combining the CDR3 with reference TRBV7-2 and TRBJ1-2 gives the whole variable domain GAGVSQSPSNKVTEKGKDVELRCDPISGHTALYWYRQSLGQGLEFLIYFQGNSAPDKSGLPSDRFSAERTGGSVSTLTIQRTQQEDSAVYLCASSLLWAGPNYGYTFGSGTRLTVV.

As to this clonotype: A much more abundant neighbour one base away suggests this may be a read error. The rearrangement uses TRBV29-1 and TRBJ1-1; unclear D gene. The CDR3 loop spans 10 amino acids. Germline V gene lookup returns CDR1 SQVTM and CDR2 ANQGSEA. Trimming took off 7 bases at V and 10 bases at J, with 13 bases between the two ends. The CDR3 protein is CSGSFGGAFF. In DNA, the CDR3 is TGCAGCGGATCATTTGGAGGAGCTTTCTTT. The full variable domain, with the rest looked up from reference TRBV29-1 and TRBJ1-1, is SAVISQKPSRDICQRGTSLTIQCQVDSQVTMMFWYRQQPGQSLTLIATANQGSEATYESGFVIDKFPISRPNLTFSTLTVSNMSPEDSSIYLCSGSFGGAFFGQGTRLTVV.

In regard to this clonotype: With a much larger clone just one base away, this may be a read error. J is TRBJ1-2 and V is TRBV14, with D uncertain. The CDR3 sequence is 14 residues long. Trimming shortened V by 3 bases and J by 5 bases, and 13 bases separated the two germline ends. Looked up from germline, CDR1 is SGHDN and CDR2 is FVKESK. CDR3 in DNA: TGTGCCAGCAGCCAGGATATGAGGATTTATGGCTACACCTTC. Residues: CASSQDMRIYGYTF.

The chain links TRBV5-1 to TRBJ2-1; D unclear. Germline V CDR1 and CDR2: SGHRS, YFSETQ. The CDR3 is 14 amino acids. The V end was cut by 4 bases, the J end by 8 bases, with 16 bases between. CDR3 bases: TGCGCCAGCAGCCTGGAATTGAGGTGGGATGAGCAGTTCTTC. Its protein is CASSLELRWDEQFF.

This sequence joins TRBV18 and TRBJ2-1; 9 nucleotides agree with TRBD1. The CDR3 totals 16 residues. CDR1 and CDR2 (germline): KGHSH, LQKENI. V lost 4 bases and J lost 1; bases outside the gene matches: 5. The CDR3 loop is CASSRRDRDSYNEQFF. The CDR3 coding sequence is TGTGCCAGCTCACGAAGGGACAGGGATTCCTACAATGAGCAGTTCTTC.

This clonotype was seen a few times. V and J are TRBV10-2 and TRBJ1-2; D ambiguous. V gave up 3 bases and J gave up 4 bases, with 9 bases separating them. Germline CDR1 is WSHSY and CDR2 is SAAADI. The CDR3 is made up of 13 amino acids. The DNA of the CDR3 is TGCGCCAGCAGTGAATCGGGGTCCTATGGCTACACCTTC. Translated: CASSESGSYGYTF.

This clonotype was seen a handful of times. V gene TRBV7-2 combines with J gene TRBJ2-3; 15 bases map to TRBD2. Germline CDR1 reads SGHTA; CDR2 reads FQGNSA. This CDR3 region has 18 residues. The V gene end was trimmed by 5 bases and the J gene end by 7 bases; junction bases not matched to a gene: 13. The CDR3 coding sequence is TGTGCCAGCAGCCAAGGGACTAGCGGGAGGCGGCTTGGCCATACGCAGTATTTT. Its protein product is CASSQGTSGRRLGHTQYF.

This chain connects TRBV30 to TRBJ2-7; tentatively, D is TRBD1 (6 bases). In germline, CDR1 is GTSNPN, CDR2 SVGIG (reference sequence). This CDR3 has 16 residues. V lost 5 bases, J lost 3 bases, and 23 bases lay in between. CDR3 residues: CAWGNTPTGSVYEQYF. Here the CDR3 DNA reads TGTGCCTGGGGAAATACGCCGACAGGTTCTGTCTACGAGCAGTACTTC.